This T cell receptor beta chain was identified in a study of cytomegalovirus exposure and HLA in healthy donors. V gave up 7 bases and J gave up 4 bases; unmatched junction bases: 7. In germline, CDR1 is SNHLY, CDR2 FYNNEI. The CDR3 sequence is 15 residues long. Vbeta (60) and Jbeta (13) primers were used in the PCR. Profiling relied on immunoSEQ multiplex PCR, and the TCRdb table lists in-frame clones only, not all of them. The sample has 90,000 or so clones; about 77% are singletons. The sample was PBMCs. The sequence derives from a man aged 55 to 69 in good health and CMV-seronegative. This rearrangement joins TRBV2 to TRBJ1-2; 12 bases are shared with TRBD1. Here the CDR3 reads CASTVPGQGAYGYTF. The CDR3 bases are TGTGCCAGCACAGTCCCGGGACAGGGGGCCTATGGCTACACCTTC. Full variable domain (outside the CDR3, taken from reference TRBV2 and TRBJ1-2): EPEVTQTPSHQVTQMGQEVILRCVPISNHLYFYWYRQILGQKVEFLVSFYNNEISEKSEIFDDQFSVERPDGSNFTLKIRSTKLEDSAMYFCASTVPGQGAYGYTFGSGTRLTVV.